Included here is one T cell receptor beta chain sequence, with context. TCRdb's table, derived via immunoSEQ multiplex PCR, lists solely in-frame clones and lacks some. This sample yields 150,000 to 200,000 clones, of which around 85% are seen a single time; 13% belongs to the top ten. The source of the sample is a study of blood T cell repertoires in COVID-19. Germline CDR1 and CDR2: SGHNT and YYREEE (reference sequence). With 0 bases removed from V and 1 base from J, the gap between germline ends came to 5 bases. The CDR3 is 14 amino acids. The sequenced material came from peripheral blood. The clonotype comes from a man in his fifties or sixties who had recovered from COVID-19. The V and J genes are TRBV5-4 and TRBJ1-3; no reliable D call. The CDR3 is CASSLESSGNTIYF. The CDR3, as DNA: TGTGCCAGCAGCTTGGAATCGTCTGGAAACACCATATATTTT.